This T cell receptor (beta chain) was profiled in a study of CD8+ T cells in alopecia areata. This CDR3 spans 12 amino acids. The V gene end was trimmed by 7 bases and the J gene end by 4 bases; junction bases not matched to a gene: 1. Germline V CDR1 and CDR2: SGHTA, FQGNSA. This clone turned up a few times. PBMCs served as the source from which CD4+ and CD8+ T cells were sorted. RNA extraction and reverse transcription yielded cDNA as sequencing template. Measured with immunoSEQ multiplex PCR; TCRdb has only the in-frame clones, and not every one. The sample lists about 150,000 clones, about 51% occurring once.

The chain recombines TRBV7-2 with TRBJ1-5, with 7 bases aligning to TRBD1. The receptor comes from a human donor with alopecia areata. The specimen was CD8+ T cells sorted from blood, collected at week 0. CDR3 sequence: CASTRGNQPQHF. CDR3 sequence (DNA): TGTGCCAGCACCAGGGGGAATCAGCCCCAGCATTTT.